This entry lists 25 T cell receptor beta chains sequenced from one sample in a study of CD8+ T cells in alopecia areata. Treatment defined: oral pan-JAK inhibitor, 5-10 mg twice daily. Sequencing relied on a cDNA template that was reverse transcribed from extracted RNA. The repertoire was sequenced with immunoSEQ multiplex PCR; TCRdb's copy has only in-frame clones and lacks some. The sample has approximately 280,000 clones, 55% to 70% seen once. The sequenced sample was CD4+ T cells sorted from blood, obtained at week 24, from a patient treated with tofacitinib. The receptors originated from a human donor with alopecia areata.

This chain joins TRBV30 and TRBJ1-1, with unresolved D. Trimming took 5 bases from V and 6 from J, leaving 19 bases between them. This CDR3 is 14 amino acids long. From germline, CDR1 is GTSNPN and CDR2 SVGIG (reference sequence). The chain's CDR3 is CAWRPGRLIAEAFF. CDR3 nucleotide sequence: TGTGCCTGGCGACCAGGACGATTGATCGCTGAAGCTTTCTTT.

The CDR3 region is CAWSLQGDQPQHF. CDR3 DNA sequence: TGTGCCTGGAGTCTACAGGGGGATCAGCCCCAGCATTTT. The chain combines TRBV30 with TRBJ1-5, with 8 bases identical to TRBD1. The trim removed 2 bases at V and 5 bases at J, leaving 2 bases unmatched. Germline assignment: CDR1 GTSNPN and CDR2 SVGIG (reference sequence). The CDR3 has 13 residues.

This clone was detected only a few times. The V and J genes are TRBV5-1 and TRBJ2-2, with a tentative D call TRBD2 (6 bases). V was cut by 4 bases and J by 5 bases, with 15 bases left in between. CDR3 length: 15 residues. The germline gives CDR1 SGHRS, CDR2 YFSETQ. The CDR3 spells CASSPAGSGTGELFF. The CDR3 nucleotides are TGCGCCAGCAGCCCGGCGGGGAGTGGGACCGGGGAGCTGTTTTTT.

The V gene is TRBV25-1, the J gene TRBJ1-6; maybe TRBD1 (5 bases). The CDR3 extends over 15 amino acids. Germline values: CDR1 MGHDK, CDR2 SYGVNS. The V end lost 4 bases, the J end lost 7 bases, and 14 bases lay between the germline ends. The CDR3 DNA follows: TGTGCCAGCAGTGGGGCAGGGATGAGGAATTCACCCCTCCACTTT. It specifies CASSGAGMRNSPLHF.

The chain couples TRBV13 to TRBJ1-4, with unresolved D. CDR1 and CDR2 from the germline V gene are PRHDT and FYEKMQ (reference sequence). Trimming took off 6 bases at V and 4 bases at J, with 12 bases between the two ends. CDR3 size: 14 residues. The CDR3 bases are TGTGCCAGCAGGTTATCACAGCTTAATGAAAAACTGTTTTTT. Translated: CASRLSQLNEKLFF.

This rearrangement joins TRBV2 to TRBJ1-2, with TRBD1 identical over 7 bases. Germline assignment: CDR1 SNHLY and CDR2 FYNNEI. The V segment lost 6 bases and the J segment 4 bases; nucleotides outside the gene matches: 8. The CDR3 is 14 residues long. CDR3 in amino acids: CASSEIRGTYGYTF. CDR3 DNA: TGTGCCAGCAGCGAAATCAGGGGGACCTATGGCTACACCTTC.

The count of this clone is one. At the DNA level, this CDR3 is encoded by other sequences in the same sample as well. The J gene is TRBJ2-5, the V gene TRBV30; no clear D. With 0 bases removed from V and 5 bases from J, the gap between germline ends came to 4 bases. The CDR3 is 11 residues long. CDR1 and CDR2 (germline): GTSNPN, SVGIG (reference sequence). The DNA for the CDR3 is TGTGCCTGGAGTGTAGGCGAGACCCAGTACTTC. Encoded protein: CAWSVGETQYF.

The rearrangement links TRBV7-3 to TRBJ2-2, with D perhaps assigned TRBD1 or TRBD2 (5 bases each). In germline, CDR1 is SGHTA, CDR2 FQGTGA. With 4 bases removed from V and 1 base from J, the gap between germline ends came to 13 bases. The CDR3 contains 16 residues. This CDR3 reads CASSSTGTKNTGELFF. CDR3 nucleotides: TGTGCCAGCAGCTCCACCGGGACCAAGAACACCGGGGAGCTGTTTTTT.

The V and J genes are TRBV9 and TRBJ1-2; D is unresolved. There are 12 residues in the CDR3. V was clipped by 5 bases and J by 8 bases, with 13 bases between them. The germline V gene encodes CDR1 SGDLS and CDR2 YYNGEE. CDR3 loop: CASSPAPHGYTF. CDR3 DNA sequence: TGTGCCAGCAGTCCCGCCCCCCACGGCTACACCTTC. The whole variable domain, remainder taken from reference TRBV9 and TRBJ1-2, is DSGVTQTPKHLITATGQRVTLRCSPRSGDLSVYWYQQSLDQGLQFLIQYYNGEERAKGNILERFSAQQFPDLHSELNLSSLELGDSALYFCASSPAPHGYTFGSGTRLTVV.

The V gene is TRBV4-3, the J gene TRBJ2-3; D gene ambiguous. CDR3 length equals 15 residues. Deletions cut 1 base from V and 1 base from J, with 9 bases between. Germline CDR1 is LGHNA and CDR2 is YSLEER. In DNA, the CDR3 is TGCGCCAGCAGCCAAGGGTTGAGGCGCACAGATACGCAGTATTTT. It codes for CASSQGLRRTDTQYF.

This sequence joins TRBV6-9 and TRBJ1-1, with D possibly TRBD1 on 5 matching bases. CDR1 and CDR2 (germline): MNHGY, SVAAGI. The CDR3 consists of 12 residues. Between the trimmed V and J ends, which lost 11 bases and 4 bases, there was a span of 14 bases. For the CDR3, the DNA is TGTGCCGACAGCGGGGTGCGCACTGAAGCTTTCTTT. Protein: CADSGVRTEAFF.

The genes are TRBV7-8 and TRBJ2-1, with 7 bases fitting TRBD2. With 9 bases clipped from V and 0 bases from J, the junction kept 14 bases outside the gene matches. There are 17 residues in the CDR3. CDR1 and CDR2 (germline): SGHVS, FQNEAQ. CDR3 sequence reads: CASTPNRGRGSYNEQFF. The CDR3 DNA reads TGTGCCAGTACCCCCAACCGCGGGAGAGGCTCCTACAATGAGCAGTTCTTC.

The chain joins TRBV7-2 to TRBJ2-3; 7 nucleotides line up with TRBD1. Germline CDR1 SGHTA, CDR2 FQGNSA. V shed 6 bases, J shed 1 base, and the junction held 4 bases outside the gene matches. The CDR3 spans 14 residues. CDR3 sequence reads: CASRVRGRTDTQYF. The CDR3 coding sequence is TGTGCCAGCAGGGTGAGGGGGCGCACAGATACGCAGTATTTT.

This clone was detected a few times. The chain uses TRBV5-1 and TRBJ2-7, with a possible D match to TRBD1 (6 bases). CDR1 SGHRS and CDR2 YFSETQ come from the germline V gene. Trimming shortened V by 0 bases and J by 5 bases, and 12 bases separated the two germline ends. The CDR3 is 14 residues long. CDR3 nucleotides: TGCGCCAGCAGCTTGGTCCGGACAGACGACGAGCAGTACTTC. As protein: CASSLVRTDDEQYF.

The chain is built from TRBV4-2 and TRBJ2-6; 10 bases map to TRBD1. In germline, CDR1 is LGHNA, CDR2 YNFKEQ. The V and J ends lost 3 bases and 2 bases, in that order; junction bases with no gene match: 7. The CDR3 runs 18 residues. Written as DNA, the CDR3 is TGTGCCAGCAGCCAGCCGGGACAGGGGTATACTGGGGCCAACGTCCTGACTTTC. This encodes CASSQPGQGYTGANVLTF.

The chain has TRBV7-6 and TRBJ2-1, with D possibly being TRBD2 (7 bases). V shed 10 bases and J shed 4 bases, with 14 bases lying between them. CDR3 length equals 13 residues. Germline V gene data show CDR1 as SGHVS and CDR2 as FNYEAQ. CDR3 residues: CATRAGAYNEQFF. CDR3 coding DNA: TGTGCCACCCGGGCGGGGGCGTACAATGAGCAGTTCTTC.

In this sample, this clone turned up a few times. CDR3 residues: CATSPLRGVDTQYF. CDR3 sequence (DNA): TGTGCCACCAGCCCGCTGCGAGGGGTAGATACGCAGTATTTT. V is TRBV15 and J is TRBJ2-3, with D perhaps TRBD1 or TRBD2 (5 bases each). Germline V gene sequence: CDR1 LNHNV, CDR2 YYDKDF (reference sequence). The CDR3 contains 14 residues. Trimming cost V 5 bases and J 5 bases, with 14 bases left between them.

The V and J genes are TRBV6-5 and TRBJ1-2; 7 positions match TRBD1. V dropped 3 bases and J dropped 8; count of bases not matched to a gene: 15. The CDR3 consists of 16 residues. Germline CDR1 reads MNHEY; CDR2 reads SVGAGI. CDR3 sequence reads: CASSYDRDSAAGGYTF. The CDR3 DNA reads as TGTGCCAGCAGTTATGATAGGGACAGTGCCGCCGGGGGCTACACCTTC.

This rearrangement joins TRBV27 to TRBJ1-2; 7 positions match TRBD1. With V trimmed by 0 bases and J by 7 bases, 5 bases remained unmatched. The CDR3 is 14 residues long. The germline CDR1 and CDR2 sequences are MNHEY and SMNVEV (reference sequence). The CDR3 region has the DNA TGTGCCAGCAGTTTATCCATCAGGGGGACTGGCTACACCTTC. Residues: CASSLSIRGTGYTF.

The CDR3 spells CASSLTPRLAVQETQYF. CDR3 bases: TGTGCCAGCAGCTTAACTCCCCGACTAGCGGTTCAAGAGACCCAGTACTTC. The chain has TRBV7-9 and TRBJ2-5; the match to TRBD2 covers 9 bases. This CDR3 has 17 amino acids. CDR1 SEHNR and CDR2 FQNEAQ come from the germline V gene (reference sequence). Trimming cost V 2 bases and J 2 bases; bases outside gene matches: 9.

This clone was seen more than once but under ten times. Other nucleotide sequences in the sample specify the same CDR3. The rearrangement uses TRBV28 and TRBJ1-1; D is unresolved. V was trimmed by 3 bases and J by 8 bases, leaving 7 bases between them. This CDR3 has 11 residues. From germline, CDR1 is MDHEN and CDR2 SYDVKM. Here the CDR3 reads CASSLRGEAFF. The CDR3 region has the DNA TGTGCCAGCAGTTTGCGAGGGGAAGCTTTCTTT.

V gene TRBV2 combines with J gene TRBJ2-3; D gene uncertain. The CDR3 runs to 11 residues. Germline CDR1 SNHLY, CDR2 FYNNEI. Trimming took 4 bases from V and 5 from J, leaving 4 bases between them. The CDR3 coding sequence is TGTGCCAGCAGTGTAATAGATACGCAGTATTTT. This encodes CASSVIDTQYF.

The CDR3 loop reads CASQEAGETQYF. In DNA form, the CDR3 reads TGTGCCAGCCAAGAAGCAGGGGAGACCCAGTACTTC. The chain employs TRBV5-5 and TRBJ2-5; D perhaps matches TRBD1 (5 bases). V lost 7 bases to trimming and J lost 5 bases, with 12 bases between them. Looked up from germline, CDR1 is SGHKS and CDR2 is YYEKEE (reference sequence). The CDR3 is made up of 12 amino acids.

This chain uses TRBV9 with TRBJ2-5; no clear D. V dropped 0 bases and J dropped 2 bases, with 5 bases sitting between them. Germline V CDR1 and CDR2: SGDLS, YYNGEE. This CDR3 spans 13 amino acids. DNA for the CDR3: TGTGCCAGCAGCGTAGACCAGCAAGAGACCCAGTACTTC. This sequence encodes CASSVDQQETQYF. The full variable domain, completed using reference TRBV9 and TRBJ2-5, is DSGVTQTPKHLITATGQRVTLRCSPRSGDLSVYWYQQSLDQGLQFLIQYYNGEERAKGNILERFSAQQFPDLHSELNLSSLELGDSALYFCASSVDQQETQYFGPGTRLLVL.

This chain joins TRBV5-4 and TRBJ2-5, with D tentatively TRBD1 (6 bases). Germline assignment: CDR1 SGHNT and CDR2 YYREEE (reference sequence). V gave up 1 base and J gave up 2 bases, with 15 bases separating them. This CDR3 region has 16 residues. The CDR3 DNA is TGTGCCAGCAGCTTGCCCCCCATCGACAGGCAAGAGACCCAGTACTTC. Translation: CASSLPPIDRQETQYF.